This paragraph reports one T cell receptor beta chain. Its antigen is not known. 60 Vbeta and 13 Jbeta primers were used in PCR. Data came from immunoSEQ multiplex PCR; TCRdb stores just in-frame clones and leaves some out. Of approximately 170,000 clones in the sample, just over 75% are singletons; the top ten hold approximately 1%. This sample is drawn from a study of cytomegalovirus exposure and HLA in healthy donors. Study results and limitations: What a later analysis reportedly showed was that an Asian-associated ancestry cluster had fewer N-insertions than the 666-donor mean.

This clonotype originated in a woman in her forties in good health and CMV-seronegative. Sample: PBMCs.

In DNA, the CDR3 is TGTGCCAGCAGCTTACAGATTACTAGCAATCAGCCCCAGCATTTT. Amino acid sequence: CASSLQITSNQPQHF. The chain links TRBV7-2 to TRBJ1-5; no firm D call. The CDR3 extends over 15 amino acids. Germline V gene lookup returns CDR1 SGHTA and CDR2 FQGNSA. The V gene lost 2 bases and the J gene lost 0 bases, with 8 bases spanning the gap.